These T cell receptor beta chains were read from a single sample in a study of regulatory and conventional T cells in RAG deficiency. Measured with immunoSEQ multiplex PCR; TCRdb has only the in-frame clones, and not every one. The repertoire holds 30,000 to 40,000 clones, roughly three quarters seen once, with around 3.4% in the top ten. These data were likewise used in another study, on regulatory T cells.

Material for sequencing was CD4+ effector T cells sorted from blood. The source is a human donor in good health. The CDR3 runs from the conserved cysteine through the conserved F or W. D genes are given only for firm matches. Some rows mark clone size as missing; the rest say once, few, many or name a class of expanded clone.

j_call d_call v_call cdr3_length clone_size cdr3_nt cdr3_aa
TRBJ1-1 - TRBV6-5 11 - TGTGCCAGCAGCATCGGGGTCGCGGCTTTCTTT CASSIGVAAFF
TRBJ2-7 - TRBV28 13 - TGTGCCAGCAGTCGCGGACAGCCCTACGAGCAGTACTTC CASSRGQPYEQYF
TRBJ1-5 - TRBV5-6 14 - TGTGCCAGCAGGCGACAGGACATCAATCAGCCCCAGCATTTT CASRRQDINQPQHF
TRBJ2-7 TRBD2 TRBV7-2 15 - TGTGCCAGCAGCTTAGGGGCTAGCGGGCTCTACGAGCAGTACTTC CASSLGASGLYEQYF
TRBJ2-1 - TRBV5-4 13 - TGTGCCAGCAGCTTGGAGGCTGAGGGTGAGCAGTTCTTC CASSLEAEGEQFF
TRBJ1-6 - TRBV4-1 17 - TGCGCCAGCAGCCAAGATTTAGGGGGATACGGAAATTCACCCCTCCACTTT CASSQDLGGYGNSPLHF
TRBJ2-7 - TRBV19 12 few TGTGCCAGTGGGGACGGCCCCTACGAGCAGTACTTC CASGDGPYEQYF
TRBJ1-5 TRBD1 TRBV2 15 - TGTGCCAGCAGTAGGGACAGGAGATCCAATCAGCCCCAGCATTTT CASSRDRRSNQPQHF
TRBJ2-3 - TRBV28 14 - TGTGCCAGCAGCCAGGGACCCAGCACAGATACGCAGTATTTT CASSQGPSTDTQYF
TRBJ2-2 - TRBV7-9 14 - TGTGCCAGCAGCGCACAGGGGGGGGCCGGGGAGCTGTTTTTT CASSAQGGAGELFF
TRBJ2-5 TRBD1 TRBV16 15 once TGTGCCAGCAGCCTAACAGGGGGCCGCCAAGAGACCCAGTACTTC CASSLTGGRQETQYF
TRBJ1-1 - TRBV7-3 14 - TGTGCCAGCAGCTTAAAGGGCACGGGAACTGAAGCTTTCTTT CASSLKGTGTEAFF
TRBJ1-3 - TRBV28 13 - TGTGCCAGCAGTTTTATCGCTGGAAACACCATATATTTT CASSFIAGNTIYF
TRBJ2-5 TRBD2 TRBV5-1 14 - TGCGCCAGCAGCAAGGGACTAGCGGGGAGGGGCCAGTACTTC CASSKGLAGRGQYF
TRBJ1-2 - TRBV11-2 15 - TGTGCCAGCAGCTTAGAGACACGGACGAGCTATGGCTACACCTTC CASSLETRTSYGYTF
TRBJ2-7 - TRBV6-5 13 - TGTGCCAGCACCTCAGGGTTATCACTCCGGCAGTACTTC CASTSGLSLRQYF
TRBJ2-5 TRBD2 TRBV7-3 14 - TGTGCCAGCAGGGCCGGGACTAGTTTTTCGACCCAGTACTTC CASRAGTSFSTQYF
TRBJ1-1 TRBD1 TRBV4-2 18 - TGTGCCAGCAGCCAAGTAACCCGGTCAGGGGGTCCGAACACTGAAGCTTTCTTT CASSQVTRSGGPNTEAFF
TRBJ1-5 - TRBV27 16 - TGTGCCAGCAGTTTGGAAGGCGGGGTTTACAATCAGCCCCAGCATTTT CASSLEGGVYNQPQHF
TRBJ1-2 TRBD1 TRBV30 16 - TGTGCCTGGAGTGTCATGGGACAGGGGGGCATTCATGGCTACACCTTC CAWSVMGQGGIHGYTF
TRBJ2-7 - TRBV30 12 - TGTGCCTGGAAGGAGGGGAGATACGAGCAGTACTTC CAWKEGRYEQYF
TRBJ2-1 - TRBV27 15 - TGTGCCAGCAGTTTAGGGCAGGTCTCCTACAATGAGCAGTTCTTC CASSLGQVSYNEQFF
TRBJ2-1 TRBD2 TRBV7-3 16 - TGTGCCAGCAGCTTAAGTTCTAGCGGGTATTACAATGAGCAGTTCTTC CASSLSSSGYYNEQFF
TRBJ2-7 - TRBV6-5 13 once TGTGCCACCCGTAGGACAGATTCCTACGAGCAGTACTTC CATRRTDSYEQYF
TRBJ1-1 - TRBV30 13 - TGTTCCGGCAACACAGGGCTCCTTGGGGAAGCTTTCTTT CSGNTGLLGEAFF
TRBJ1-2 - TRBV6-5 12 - TGTGCCAGCAGGAACGCAATCCGTGGCTACACCTTC CASRNAIRGYTF
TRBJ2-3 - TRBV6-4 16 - TGTGCCAGCAGTGACTCGAGCCTACTGGGGGCAGATACGCAGTATTTT CASSDSSLLGADTQYF
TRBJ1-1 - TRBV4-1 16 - TGCGCCAGCAGCCGACTTCCCAGGGTAGTGAGCACTGAAGCTTTCTTT CASSRLPRVVSTEAFF
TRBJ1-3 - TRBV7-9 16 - TGTGCCAGCAGCTTGGGTTGGCTGCCTTCTGGAAACACCATATATTTT CASSLGWLPSGNTIYF
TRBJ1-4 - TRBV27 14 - TGTGCCAGCAGTCCACAGGGCCCCACCGAAAAAGTGTTTTTT CASSPQGPTEKVFF
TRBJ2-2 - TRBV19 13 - TGTGCCAGTAGTTCCTCCGGCACCGGGGAGCTGTTTTTT CASSSSGTGELFF
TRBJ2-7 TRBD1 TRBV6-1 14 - TGTGCCAGCAGGAACGGACAGGTTAGGTACGAGCAGTACTTC CASRNGQVRYEQYF
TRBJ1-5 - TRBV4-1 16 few TGCGCCAGCAGCCAAGATGCGGCAGCGGGGCCTCAGCCCCAGCATTTT CASSQDAAAGPQPQHF
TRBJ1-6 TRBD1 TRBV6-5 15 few TGTGCCAGCAGCCGCACAGGGGGCGCGAATTCACCCCTCCACTTT CASSRTGGANSPLHF
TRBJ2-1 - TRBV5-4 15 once TGTGCCAGCAGCCTCCGGGTGGGGGGTTCGTATGAGCAGTTCTTC CASSLRVGGSYEQFF
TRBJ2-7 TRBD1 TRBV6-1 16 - TGTGCCAGCAGTGAAGTCGGCGGGACAGGGTCGTACGAGCAGTACTTC CASSEVGGTGSYEQYF
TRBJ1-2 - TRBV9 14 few TGTGCCAGCAGCGTAGGCTCTCTGAACAACGGCTACACCTTC CASSVGSLNNGYTF
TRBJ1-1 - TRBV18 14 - TGTGCCAGCTCACCACCGTCCCTGAACACTGAAGCTTTCTTT CASSPPSLNTEAFF
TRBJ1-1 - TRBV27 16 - TGTGCCAGCGGCCGTCGGGACGGCACAAACGGAGCTGAAGCTTTCTTT CASGRRDGTNGAEAFF
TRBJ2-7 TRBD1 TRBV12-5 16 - TGTGCTAGTGGTTTGGTTCTCCCAGGGGGCCCTTACGAGCAGTACTTC CASGLVLPGGPYEQYF
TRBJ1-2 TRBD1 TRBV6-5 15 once TGTGCCAGCAGTTACGGACAGGGGGTGGGGTATGGCTACACCTTC CASSYGQGVGYGYTF
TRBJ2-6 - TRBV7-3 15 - TGTGCCAGCAGCTTAGGACTATCTGGGGCCAACGTCCTGACTTTC CASSLGLSGANVLTF
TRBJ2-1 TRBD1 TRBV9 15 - TGTGCCAGCAGCGAAGGACAGGGGGCTCGGAATGAGCAGTTCTTC CASSEGQGARNEQFF
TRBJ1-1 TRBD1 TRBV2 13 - TGTGCCAGCGGCGATCACACCCGGGACAGAATTTTCTTT CASGDHTRDRIFF
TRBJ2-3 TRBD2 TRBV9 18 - TGTGCCAGCGACCCAGGGAGGGGACTAGCGGGGGCGGCAGATACGCAGTATTTT CASDPGRGLAGAADTQYF
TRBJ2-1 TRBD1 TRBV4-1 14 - TGCGCCAGCAGCGGACAGGGGGTTCACAATGAGCAGTTCTTC CASSGQGVHNEQFF
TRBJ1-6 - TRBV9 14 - TGTGCCAGCAGCGCGAACAGGGAACTAGCACCCCTCCACTTT CASSANRELAPLHF
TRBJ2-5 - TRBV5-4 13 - TGTGCCAGCAGCTTTGGGGGAAAAGAGACCCAGTACTTC CASSFGGKETQYF
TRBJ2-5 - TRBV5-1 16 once TGCGCCAGCAGCTTGACGGCGGGGCAGGACCGGGAGCGCCAGTACTTC CASSLTAGQDRERQYF
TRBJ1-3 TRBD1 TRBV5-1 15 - TGCGCCAGCAGCACAGGGGGCAGCTCTGGAAACACCATATATTTT CASSTGGSSGNTIYF
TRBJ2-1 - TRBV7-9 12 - TGTGCCAGCAGCTTCATTAGTAATGAGCAGTTCTTC CASSFISNEQFF
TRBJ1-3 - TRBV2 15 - TGTGCCAGCAGCTCGCCCGGGACATTAGGAAACACCATATATTTT CASSSPGTLGNTIYF
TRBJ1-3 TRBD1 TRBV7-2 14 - TGTGCCAGCAGCTCCCACAGGGGTGTAGACACCATATATTTT CASSSHRGVDTIYF
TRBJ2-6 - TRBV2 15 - TGTGCCAGCAGTGGCCAGCAAGCTGGGGCCAACGTCCTGACTTTC CASSGQQAGANVLTF